A single sample gave rise to the 22 T cell receptor beta chains below, sequenced in a study of T cells in Graves' hyperthyroidism and ophthalmopathy. Amplification of TCR beta CDR3 regions was performed using RNA transcripts as template. HTBI primers were used for first-round RT-PCR of the TCR CDR3. TCRdb independently ran MiXCR on the multiplex PCR reads; one entry per CDR3 protein. The table records about 640,000 distinct CDR3 sequences, more than 14% of them present only once. The sample comprised blood. These receptors came from a woman aged 50 to 65 with Graves' ophthalmopathy.

This clonotype was seen more than once but under ten times. This chain uses TRBV7-2 with TRBJ1-2; perhaps TRBD1 as D (5 bases). CDR1 SGHTA and CDR2 FQGNSA come from the germline V gene. Trimming removed 9 bases at V and 2 bases at J, with 10 bases between. The CDR3 is made up of 12 amino acids. The CDR3 protein is CASSTENYGYTF. The CDR3, as DNA: TGTGCCAGTTCGACAGAAAACTATGGCTACACCTTC.

At least ten counts were recorded for this clonotype. The chain links TRBV28 to TRBJ1-5, with 12 bases fitting TRBD1. The CDR3 spans 18 residues. The V segment lost 5 bases and the J segment 2 bases; nucleotides outside the gene matches: 10. The germline CDR1 and CDR2 sequences are MDHEN and SYDVKM. In DNA, the CDR3 is TGTGCCAGCAGTCTACTGGGACAGGGGGCATTAGGCAATCAGCCCCAGCATTTT. Translation: CASSLLGQGALGNQPQHF.

This chain connects TRBV5-1 to TRBJ2-7; the D call may be TRBD1 or TRBD2 (6 bases each). The CDR3 sequence is 14 residues long. The germline V gene encodes CDR1 SGHRS and CDR2 YFSETQ. V gave up 3 bases and J gave up 6 bases, with 16 bases separating them. Here the CDR3 reads CASSSNRAGGEQYF. For the CDR3, the DNA is TGCGCCAGCAGCTCCAACAGGGCCGGGGGCGAGCAGTACTTC.

The table lists this clonotype with a few counts. The V gene is TRBV6-2 or TRBV6-3, the J gene TRBJ1-5; no clear D. The CDR3 is made up of 14 amino acids. In germline, CDR1 is MNHEY, CDR2 SVGEGT. V was trimmed by 1 base and J by 4 bases, leaving 8 bases between them. This chain's CDR3 is CASSYYNPNQPQHF. The CDR3 DNA reads TGTGCCAGCAGTTACTATAATCCGAATCAGCCCCAGCATTTT.

In the case of this clonotype: A much larger clone lies a single base off, so this may be a read error. The chain recombines TRBV20-1 with TRBJ2-1; the match to TRBD2 covers 11 bases. The CDR3 length is 17 residues. V lost 5 bases to trimming and J lost 4 bases; unmatched junction nucleotides: 13. Germline loops: CDR1 DFQATT, CDR2 SNEGSKA (reference sequence). CDR3 nucleotides: TGCAGTGCTGAGAGACTAGCGGGGCCCTCTGGATACAATGAGCAGTTCTTC. Translated, it gives CSAERLAGPSGYNEQFF.

This clonotype came up many times. The rearrangement links TRBV5-1 to TRBJ2-1, with no clear D. The CDR3 sequence is 12 residues long. The germline CDR1 and CDR2 sequences are SGHRS and YFSETQ. Trimming removed 1 base from V and 5 bases from J, with 4 bases in between. The chain's CDR3 is CASSLFNNEQFF. In nucleotides, the CDR3 is TGCGCCAGCAGCTTGTTTAACAATGAGCAGTTCTTC. Looking up the rest from reference TRBV5-1 and TRBJ2-1 gives the full variable domain: KAGVTQTPRYLIKTRGQQVTLSCSPISGHRSVSWYQQTPGQGLQFLFEYFSETQRNKGNFPGRFSGRQFSNSRSEMNVSTLELGDSALYLCASSLFNNEQFFGPGTRLTVL.

This clonotype was seen many times. The V gene is TRBV7-8, the J gene TRBJ2-1; TRBD1 matches 9 bases. The germline V gene has CDR1 SGHVS and CDR2 FQNEAQ. With 4 bases clipped from V and 2 bases from J, the junction kept 3 bases outside the gene matches. CDR3 size: 15 residues. This CDR3 is CASSSRDRAYNEQFF. Written as DNA, the CDR3 is TGTGCCAGCAGCTCGCGGGACAGGGCCTACAATGAGCAGTTCTTC.

At least ten counts were recorded for this clonotype. The chain links TRBV30 to TRBJ2-7; D tentatively reads TRBD1 or TRBD2 (6 bases each). The germline CDR1 and CDR2 sequences are GTSNPN and SVGIG (reference sequence). The CDR3 is 16 amino acids. The V and J ends lost 3 bases and 2 bases respectively, with 20 bases between them. The CDR3 protein is CAWSSSGASATYEQYF. In DNA form, the CDR3 reads TGTGCCTGGAGCTCTTCAGGGGCTAGCGCCACCTACGAGCAGTACTTC.

This clonotype was observed a handful of times. This rearrangement joins TRBV18 to TRBJ2-7; 7 bases agree with TRBD1. Trimming cost V 4 bases and J 3 bases; bases outside gene matches: 6. The CDR3 is made up of 14 amino acids. Germline V gene data show CDR1 as KGHSH and CDR2 as LQKENI. The CDR3 is CASSHRDRDYEQYF. CDR3 DNA: TGTGCCAGCTCACACCGGGACAGAGACTACGAGCAGTACTTC.

There are many counts of this clonotype. This rearrangement joins TRBV2 to TRBJ1-1; tentatively, D is TRBD1 (5 bases). The CDR3 is 14 amino acids. With 3 bases removed from V and 1 base from J, the gap between germline ends came to 9 bases. Germline V gene lookup returns CDR1 SNHLY and CDR2 FYNNEI. The CDR3 DNA is TGTGCCAGCAGTGAGGGTAGGGGGAACACTGAAGCTTTCTTT. Translation gives CASSEGRGNTEAFF.

This clonotype showed up many times. The rearrangement links TRBV28 to TRBJ2-2; possible D gene TRBD2, 5 bases. Germline lookup yields CDR1 MDHEN and CDR2 SYDVKM. The CDR3 is made up of 15 amino acids. V lost 7 bases to trimming and J lost 1 base, with 13 bases between them. CDR3 nucleotides: TGTGCCAGCATGAGTAGCGCGGGGAACACCGGGGAGCTGTTTTTT. It translates to CASMSSAGNTGELFF. The variable domain in full, completed from reference TRBV28 and TRBJ2-2, reads DVKVTQSSRYLVKRTGEKVFLECVQDMDHENMFWYRQDPGLGLRLIYFSYDVKMKEKGDIPEGYSVSREKKERFSLILESASTNQTSMYLCASMSSAGNTGELFFGEGSRLTVL.

CDR3 sequence (DNA): TGTGCCAGCAGCGTAGAATGGCTGGGAGAGCAGTACTTC. This encodes CASSVEWLGEQYF. V is TRBV9 and J is TRBJ2-7; no clear D gene. Trimming left V 0 bases short and J 7 bases short, with 11 bases between. This CDR3 is 13 amino acids long. The germline V gene has CDR1 SGDLS and CDR2 YYNGEE.

Only a few counts were recorded for this clonotype. The V call is TRBV28, the J call TRBJ2-5; D may be TRBD1 (6 bases). Trimming stripped 10 bases from V and 9 bases from J, with 24 bases between. The CDR3 loop spans 14 amino acids. CDR1 is MDHEN and CDR2 is SYDVKM in the germline V gene. CDR3 sequence reads: CATALGAGSGSQYF. The CDR3 nucleotides read TGTGCCACAGCTTTGGGGGCAGGGTCAGGGTCCCAGTACTTC.

This clonotype was detected many times. The chain combines TRBV6-1 with TRBJ2-1, with TRBD2 identical over 13 bases. Germline-derived CDR1 and CDR2 are MNHNS and SASEGT. The V and J ends lost 4 bases and 4 bases, in that order; junction bases with no gene match: 16. CDR3 size: 20 residues. CDR3 residues: CASSGLTSGRDWGDYNEQFF. Written as DNA, the CDR3 is TGTGCCAGCAGTGGCCTTACTAGCGGGAGGGATTGGGGGGATTACAATGAGCAGTTCTTC.

The genes are TRBV18 and TRBJ2-7; 9 bases match TRBD1. Germline assignment: CDR1 KGHSH and CDR2 LQKENI. Losses at the gene ends were 2 bases for V and 10 bases for J; bases not matched to a gene: 6. CDR3 size: 13 residues. In nucleotides, the CDR3 is TGTGCCAGCTCACCAGTGGACAGGGGTGATCAGTACTTC. It specifies CASSPVDRGDQYF.

Points on this clonotype: A much larger clone is a single base away; this may be a read error. The chain joins TRBV27 to TRBJ1-2; possible D gene TRBD1, 5 bases. Germline V CDR1 and CDR2: MNHEY, SMNVEV (reference sequence). The CDR3 length is 14 residues. CDR3 bases: TGTGTCAGCAGTTTCCGGGGAGGGGCCCATGGCTACACCTTC. Translated, it gives CVSSFRGGAHGYTF.

This clonotype was observed many times. This CDR3 reads CASTLGQYLTEAFF. The CDR3 DNA reads as TGTGCCAGCACCCTAGGACAGTATTTAACTGAAGCTTTCTTT. The V gene is TRBV7-9, the J gene TRBJ1-1; tentatively, D is TRBD1 (6 bases). CDR3 length equals 14 residues. Looked up from germline, CDR1 is SEHNR and CDR2 is FQNEAQ (reference sequence). The V end lost 7 bases, the J end lost 5 bases, and 17 bases lay between the germline ends.

Ten or more counts support this clonotype. The J gene is TRBJ2-3, the V gene TRBV7-2, with D possibly called TRBD1 or TRBD2 (5 bases each). The V gene's germline CDR1 is SGHTA and CDR2 FQGNSA. CDR3 length: 13 residues. The germline V and J ends were trimmed by 6 bases and 6 bases, with 13 bases remaining between them. CDR3 protein: CASRSPGPDTQYF. The CDR3 DNA is TGTGCCAGCAGGTCCCCGGGGCCGGATACGCAGTATTTT.

This clonotype was seen ten or more times. The chain uses TRBV5-1 and TRBJ1-5, with 9 bases lining up with TRBD1. The ends lost 0 bases at V and 3 bases at J; junction bases unmatched: 10. CDR1 SGHRS and CDR2 YFSETQ come from the germline V gene. This CDR3 has 18 residues. Here the CDR3 reads CASSLGSAGTGINQPQHF. For the CDR3, the DNA is TGCGCCAGCAGCTTGGGTTCCGCCGGGACAGGGATCAATCAGCCCCAGCATTTT.

Regarding this clonotype: At one end, the junction sequence differs from germline, possibly due to a read error. The rearrangement links TRBV19 to TRBJ2-1; D tentatively fits TRBD1 or TRBD2 (5 bases each). The CDR3 is made up of 16 amino acids. CDR1 and CDR2 (germline): LNHDA, SQIVND (reference sequence). The CDR3 sequence is CASSIIGGGRSNEQLF. Here the CDR3 DNA reads TGTGCCAGTAGTATAATTGGTGGGGGACGCAGCAATGAGCAGCTCTTC.

The chain recombines TRBV5-1 with TRBJ2-3; a weak D match, TRBD1 (7 bases). The germline CDR1 and CDR2 sequences are SGHRS and YFSETQ. CDR3 length: 15 amino acids. Between the trimmed V and J ends, which lost 3 bases and 1 base, there was a span of 12 bases. CDR3 sequence reads: CASSWQGGGTDTQYF. The CDR3 region has the DNA TGCGCCAGCAGCTGGCAGGGGGGTGGCACAGATACGCAGTATTTT.

This clonotype was seen many times. This chain links TRBV7-3 with TRBJ2-3; 8 positions agree with TRBD2. From germline, CDR1 is SGHTA and CDR2 FQGTGA. CDR3 length equals 15 residues. V lost 0 bases, J lost 6 bases, and 5 bases stayed unmatched. As DNA, the CDR3 is TGTGCCAGCAGCTTAACGCGGGAGGCCAGGGATACGCAGTATTTT. This gives the protein CASSLTREARDTQYF.